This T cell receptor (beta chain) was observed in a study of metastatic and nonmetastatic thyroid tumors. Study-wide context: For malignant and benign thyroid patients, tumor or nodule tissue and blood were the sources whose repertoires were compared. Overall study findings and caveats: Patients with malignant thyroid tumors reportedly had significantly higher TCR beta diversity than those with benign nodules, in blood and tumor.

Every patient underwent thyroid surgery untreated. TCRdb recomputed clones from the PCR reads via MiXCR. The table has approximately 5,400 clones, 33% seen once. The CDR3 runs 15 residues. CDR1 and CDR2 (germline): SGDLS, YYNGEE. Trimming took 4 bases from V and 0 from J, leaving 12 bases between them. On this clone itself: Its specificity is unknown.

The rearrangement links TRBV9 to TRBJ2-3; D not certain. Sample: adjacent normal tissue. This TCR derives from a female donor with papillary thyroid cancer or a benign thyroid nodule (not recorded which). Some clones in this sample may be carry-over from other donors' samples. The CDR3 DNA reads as TGTGCCAGCAGCCCAATTAGTGAGAGCACAGATACGCAGTATTTT. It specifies CASSPISESTDTQYF.